This T cell receptor (beta chain) was captured in a study of OX40 agonist ivuxolimab in advanced cancers. Study-wide context: While on treatment, patients had intravenous ivuxolimab at 0.01 to 10 mg/kg every 2 weeks. Partial response was recorded in three patients: one hepatocellular carcinoma and two cutaneous melanoma cases. The study, taken as a whole, reports: Dosing at 0.1 to 3.0 mg/kg was accompanied by clonal expansion of CD4+ and CD8+ blood T cells by week 6.

Drawing of blood for sampling happened at baseline, at cycle 4 day 1, and at cycle 7 day 1. The method was immunoSEQ multiplex PCR; TCRdb's version includes in-frame clones alone and lacks a portion of them. The sample holds 150,000 to 190,000 clones, 90% to 95% seen once. Germline V gene lookup returns CDR1 LNHDA and CDR2 SQIVND (reference sequence). Trimming pared 6 bases from V and 4 bases from J, leaving 12 bases between. The CDR3 is made up of 14 amino acids. About this clone: Its specificity is not known.

The origin of this receptor is an adult with an advanced solid tumor such as melanoma, head and neck, liver or kidney cancer. The chain carries TRBV19 and TRBJ1-4, with a possible D match to TRBD1 (6 bases). Sequences were derived from CD4+ or CD8+ T cells sorted from blood, sampled in a trial of the OX40 agonist ivuxolimab. In DNA, the CDR3 is TGTGCCAGTAGCCCTGACAGGATTAATGAAAAACTGTTTTTT. Protein sequence: CASSPDRINEKLFF.